Detailed here is one T cell receptor beta chain. What it binds is unknown. This entry belongs to a study of T cell responses to AZD1222 COVID-19 vaccine. Study-wide background: Pooling was applied to second doses at about 4 or about 12 weeks.

Germline assignment: CDR1 MNHEY and CDR2 SMNVEV (reference sequence). CDR3 length equals 14 residues. With V trimmed by 5 bases and J by 5 bases, 6 bases remained unmatched. Notes on the study in general: Nearly half of the spike-specific TCRs reportedly recognize variant regions that carry no mutations.

Generated by immunoSEQ multiplex PCR, the TCRdb table keeps only in-frame clones and is missing some. This table has some 130,000 clones, under 90% appearing once. The chain combines TRBV27 with TRBJ1-5; 7 positions match TRBD1. The material sequenced was peripheral blood, taken on day 0 of AZD1222 vaccination. The TCR originated in an adult in good health. The CDR3 is CASSAYRGDQPQHF. CDR3 bases: TGTGCCAGCAGTGCTTACAGGGGAGATCAGCCCCAGCATTTT.